A single sample is the source of the 9 T cell receptor beta chains below, sequenced in a study of blood T cells in healthy people across ages. Through a sample-barcoded 5' primer and a J-beta primer mix, a second PCR was run for roughly 6 to 11 cycles. MiXCR was run by TCRdb on the 5' RACE reads, yielding one entry per CDR3 protein. The profile covers more than 1,400,000 distinct CDR3 sequences, with around two fifths appearing a single time and approximately 7.9% taken by the ten largest. Material: blood. The source is a woman aged 18-29 years in good health.

The chain recombines TRBV29-1 with TRBJ2-5; D may match TRBD1 or TRBD2 (6 bases each). Between the trimmed V and J ends, which lost 5 bases and 4 bases, there was a span of 17 bases. The CDR3 length is 14 residues. Germline V gene sequence: CDR1 SQVTM, CDR2 ANQGSEA. The CDR3 DNA follows: TGCAGCGTTACAGGGCAGGGAGGAGGAGAGACCCAGTACTTC. Amino acid sequence: CSVTGQGGGETQYF. Full variable domain (rest looked up from reference TRBV29-1 and TRBJ2-5): SAVISQKPSRDICQRGTSLTIQCQVDSQVTMMFWYRQQPGQSLTLIATANQGSEATYESGFVIDKFPISRPNLTFSTLTVSNMSPEDSSIYLCSVTGQGGGETQYFGPGTRLLVL.

The J gene is TRBJ2-1, the V gene TRBV27, with no clear D. This CDR3 region has 15 residues. Germline V lookup: CDR1 MNHEY, CDR2 SMNVEV (reference sequence). V lost 2 bases and J lost 8, with 16 bases in between. CDR3 loop: CASSLVVLPLDEQFF. DNA for the CDR3: TGTGCCAGCAGTTTAGTCGTGTTGCCCCTCGATGAGCAGTTCTTC.

The chain employs TRBV28 and TRBJ2-2; 9 bases fit TRBD1. This CDR3 has 16 amino acids. CDR1 MDHEN and CDR2 SYDVKM come from the germline V gene. V shed 2 bases and J 5 bases; nucleotides not matched to a gene: 6. The chain's CDR3 is CASSLHGTGITGELFF. The CDR3 DNA reads TGTGCCAGCAGTTTACACGGGACAGGGATAACCGGGGAGCTGTTTTTT.

The J gene is TRBJ1-2, the V gene TRBV28; D perhaps matches TRBD1 (5 bases). V was clipped by 5 bases and J by 5 bases, with 12 bases between them. Germline V gene sequence: CDR1 MDHEN, CDR2 SYDVKM. The CDR3 runs 13 residues. The CDR3 here is CASSHRDFYGYTF. CDR3 DNA: TGTGCCAGCAGTCACCGGGACTTTTATGGCTACACCTTC.

The rearrangement joins TRBV12-3 or TRBV12-4 to TRBJ2-1, with unresolved D. CDR3 length: 13 amino acids. Trimming took 5 bases from V and 6 from J, leaving 11 bases between them. Here the CDR3 reads CASSIPNGNEQFF. CDR3 in DNA: TGTGCCAGCAGTATCCCCAACGGCAATGAGCAGTTCTTC.

CDR3 amino acids: CSAGQGGEKLFF. Here the CDR3 DNA reads TGCAGCGCGGGACAGGGTGGCGAAAAACTGTTTTTT. The chain couples TRBV29-1 to TRBJ1-4; TRBD1 matches at 9 bases. Germline CDR1 is SQVTM and CDR2 is ANQGSEA. This CDR3 contains 12 residues. Trimming removed 7 bases from V and 8 bases from J; junction bases left unmatched: 5. Based on the CDR3 plus reference TRBV29-1 and TRBJ1-4, the full variable domain is SAVISQKPSRDICQRGTSLTIQCQVDSQVTMMFWYRQQPGQSLTLIATANQGSEATYESGFVIDKFPISRPNLTFSTLTVSNMSPEDSSIYLCSAGQGGEKLFFGSGTQLSVL.

This rearrangement joins TRBV7-9 to TRBJ2-7; 8 positions agree with TRBD2. The germline V gene has CDR1 SEHNR and CDR2 FQNEAQ (reference sequence). The J segment lost 2 bases and the V segment lost 8 bases, leaving 5 bases of the junction unmatched. The CDR3 covers 13 residues. This chain's CDR3 is CASSGLGTYEQYF. DNA of the CDR3: TGTGCCAGCTCGGGACTAGGAACCTACGAGCAGTACTTC.

The rearrangement uses TRBV3-1 and TRBJ1-4, with 8 bases matching TRBD1. This CDR3 is built from 14 residues. With 4 bases clipped from V and 6 bases from J, the junction kept 4 bases outside the gene matches. CDR1 and CDR2 from the germline V gene are LGHDT and YNNKEL (reference sequence). The CDR3 loop reads CASSPTGVDEKLFF. The CDR3 DNA is TGTGCCAGCAGCCCGACAGGGGTCGATGAAAAACTGTTTTTT.

The chain uses TRBV12-3 or TRBV12-4 and TRBJ1-6, with 7 bases fitting TRBD1. This CDR3 comprises 16 residues. With V trimmed by 7 bases and J by 7 bases, 13 bases remained unmatched. This chain's CDR3 is CASTPSWAGGNSPLHF. CDR3 coding DNA: TGTGCCAGCACCCCTTCTTGGGCAGGGGGGAATTCACCCCTCCACTTT.